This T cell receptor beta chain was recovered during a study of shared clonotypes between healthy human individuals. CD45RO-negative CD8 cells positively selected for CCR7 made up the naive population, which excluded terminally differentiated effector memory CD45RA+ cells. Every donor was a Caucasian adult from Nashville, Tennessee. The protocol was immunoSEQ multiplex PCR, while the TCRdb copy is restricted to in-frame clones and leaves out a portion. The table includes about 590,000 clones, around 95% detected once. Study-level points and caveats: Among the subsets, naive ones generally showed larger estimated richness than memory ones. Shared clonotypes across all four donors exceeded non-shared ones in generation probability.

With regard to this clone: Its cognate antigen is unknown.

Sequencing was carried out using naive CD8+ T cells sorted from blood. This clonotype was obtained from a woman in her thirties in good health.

This CDR3 is CASSPLAGGYAGELFF. Here the CDR3 DNA reads TGTGCCAGCAGTCCTCTAGCGGGAGGGTATGCCGGGGAGCTGTTTTTT. The chain links TRBV27 to TRBJ2-2; 12 positions agree with TRBD2. The CDR3 is 16 amino acids. V was clipped by 5 bases and J by 6 bases; unmatched bases: 7. The germline CDR1 and CDR2 sequences are MNHEY and SMNVEV (reference sequence).